Presented here are 26 T cell receptor beta chains from one specimen sequenced in a study of breast tumors, draining lymph nodes, adjacent tissues. TCRdb itself ran the multiplex PCR reads through MiXCR, one entry per CDR3 protein. The sample holds some 120,000 distinct CDR3 sequences; roughly 21% are singletons and the top ten take less than 4.5%. The lymph nodes were axillary draining lymph nodes from breast cancer patients. The specimen was axillary lymph node tissue. These TCRs come from a female donor with breast cancer. Some clones in this sample may be carry-over from other donors' samples.

This clonotype was recorded many times. The chain couples TRBV4-2 to TRBJ2-3, with D possibly matching TRBD2 (6 bases). The CDR3 is 18 residues long. V dropped 0 bases and J dropped 4 bases, with 20 bases sitting between them. Germline V gene data show CDR1 as LGHNA and CDR2 as YNFKEQ. For the CDR3, the DNA is TGTGCCAGCAGCCAAGATCTGGGGATCGGGAGTCGGTCAGATACGCAGTATTTT. Protein: CASSQDLGIGSRSDTQYF.

This clonotype has ten or more counts. The J gene is TRBJ1-6, the V gene TRBV12-3 or TRBV12-4; D is undetermined. Trimming pared 1 base from V and 10 bases from J, leaving 11 bases between. CDR3 length: 14 amino acids. DNA of the CDR3: TGTGCCAGCAGTTTAGTAGGTTCTGGGTCACCCCTCCACTTT. It specifies CASSLVGSGSPLHF.

This clonotype was recorded many times. This CDR3 is CASSQGHEAYNEQFF. The CDR3 nucleotides are TGCGCCAGCAGCCAAGGTCATGAAGCCTACAATGAGCAGTTCTTC. V gene TRBV4-1 combines with J gene TRBJ2-1; D is unresolved. CDR1 and CDR2 from the germline V gene are MGHRA and YSYEKL. The CDR3 contains 15 residues. The ends were cut back, 1 base at V and 2 bases at J, with 9 bases in the middle.

This clonotype was recorded at least ten times. This chain joins TRBV20-1 and TRBJ2-3; 11 bases map to TRBD2. Germline CDR1 is DFQATT and CDR2 is SNEGSKA (reference sequence). V gave up 7 bases and J gave up 6 bases; unmatched junction bases: 12. CDR3 length: 15 residues. The CDR3 bases are TGCAGTGTTTTAGCGGGAGGGCCAATATCGGATACGCAGTATTTT. It encodes CSVLAGGPISDTQYF.

This clonotype occurred many times. This chain links TRBV7-2 with TRBJ1-4; the D is unclear. This CDR3 contains 16 residues. Germline lookup yields CDR1 SGHTA and CDR2 FQGNSA. Trimming took off 5 bases at V and 6 bases at J, with 19 bases between the two ends. CDR3 nucleotides: TGTGCCAGCAGCCCCCACTCGGGGAGGGTGGATGAAAAACTGTTTTTT. Amino acid sequence: CASSPHSGRVDEKLFF.

This clonotype appeared a few times. This sequence joins TRBV5-4 and TRBJ1-4; 9 bases map to TRBD1. Germline V gene lookup returns CDR1 SGHNT and CDR2 YYREEE (reference sequence). The CDR3 contains 15 residues. Losses at the gene ends were 0 bases for V and 8 bases for J; bases not matched to a gene: 5. CDR3 DNA: TGTGCCAGCAGCTTGGGGGGACAGGGAAACGAAAAACTGTTTTTT. This translates into CASSLGGQGNEKLFF. Drawing the rest from reference TRBV5-4 and TRBJ1-4, the complete variable domain is ETGVTQSPTHLIKTRGQQVTLRCSSQSGHNTVSWYQQALGQGPQFIFQYYREEENGRGNFPPRFSGLQFPNYSSELNVNALELDDSALYLCASSLGGQGNEKLFFGSGTQLSVL.

This rearrangement joins TRBV11-2 to TRBJ2-7, with D unclear. Trimming pared 0 bases from V and 0 bases from J, leaving 9 bases between. CDR1 SGHAT and CDR2 FQNNGV come from the germline V gene. The CDR3 extends over 15 amino acids. The CDR3 sequence is CASSLETQASYEQYF. CDR3 bases: TGTGCCAGCAGCTTAGAAACACAAGCCTCCTACGAGCAGTACTTC.

This clonotype was picked up a small number of times. The chain uses TRBV2 and TRBJ2-2; no reliable D call. The CDR3 runs 14 residues. The V gene's germline CDR1 is SNHLY and CDR2 FYNNEI. The V and J ends lost 3 bases and 5 bases respectively, with 10 bases between them. CDR3 loop: CASSEHPETGELFF. CDR3 in DNA: TGTGCCAGCAGTGAGCATCCGGAAACCGGGGAGCTGTTTTTT.

Many counts were recorded for this clonotype. For the CDR3, the DNA is TGTGCCATCAGTGGCGAAGCGGGGTTGGGAGAGACCCAGTACTTC. This gives the protein CAISGEAGLGETQYF. This rearrangement joins TRBV10-3 to TRBJ2-5, with TRBD2 matching 7 bases. The CDR3 totals 15 residues. Per the germline V gene, CDR1 is ENHRY and CDR2 is SYGVKD. Trimming at V came to 4 bases and at J to 4 bases, leaving 9 bases not matched to a gene.

In this sample, this clonotype turned up many times. The CDR3 DNA reads TGCAGCGTTGGGTCGTTGGCTAGCACAGATACGCAGTATTTT. Its protein is CSVGSLASTDTQYF. The chain has TRBV29-1 and TRBJ2-3, with D unresolved. Trimming stripped 4 bases from V and 0 bases from J, with 11 bases between. The germline CDR1 and CDR2 sequences are SQVTM and ANQGSEA. The CDR3 extends over 14 amino acids.

Points on this clonotype: A much larger clone lies one base from this, so it may be a read error. The conserved phenylalanine or tryptophan is not found at the CDR3 terminus, so this likely reflects a read error. V gene TRBV7-2 combines with J gene TRBJ1-2, with 9 bases matching TRBD1. The germline CDR1 and CDR2 sequences are SGHTA and FQGNSA. J was trimmed by 6 bases and V by 5 bases; bases with no gene match: 7. The CDR3 runs 14 residues. The CDR3, as DNA: TGTGCCAGCAGCCTTACAGGGACAGGGAATGGCTACACCTCC. It is translated as CASSLTGTGNGYTS.

With regard to this clonotype: This may be a read error, as it is one base from a much larger clone. The CDR3 does not close with the conserved phenylalanine or tryptophan, likely indicating a read error. The V call is TRBV11-2, the J call TRBJ1-2; 10 positions match TRBD1. With 2 bases clipped from V and 9 bases from J, the junction kept 3 bases outside the gene matches. This CDR3 spans 13 amino acids. The germline V gene encodes CDR1 SGHAT and CDR2 FQNNGV. Here the CDR3 reads CASSLRGQGRYTL. The CDR3 region has the DNA TGTGCCAGCAGCTTAAGGGGACAGGGGCGCTACACCCTC.

This clonotype was picked up many times. The chain links TRBV9 to TRBJ2-7; D is perhaps TRBD1 or TRBD2 (5 bases each). V gave up 0 bases and J gave up 1 base, with 14 bases separating them. Germline V gene lookup returns CDR1 SGDLS and CDR2 YYNGEE. The CDR3 contains 16 residues. For the CDR3, the DNA is TGTGCCAGCAGCGTAGGGGACGCCCCTAAGTCCTACGAGCAGTACTTC. Protein sequence: CASSVGDAPKSYEQYF.

This clonotype was counted many times. V is TRBV12-5 and J is TRBJ2-2; D is possibly TRBD2 (6 bases). The length of the CDR3 is 16 residues. The V end lost 0 bases, the J end lost 7 bases, and 15 bases lay between the germline ends. CDR1 and CDR2 from the germline V gene are LGHNT and FRNRAP. CDR3 in amino acids: CASGLVAGSVGGELFF. CDR3 DNA sequence: TGTGCTAGTGGTTTGGTCGCGGGGTCGGTAGGCGGGGAGCTGTTTTTT. The variable domain in full, with the rest retrieved from reference TRBV12-5 and TRBJ2-2, is DARVTQTPRHKVTEMGQEVTMRCQPILGHNTVFWYRQTMMQGLELLAYFRNRAPLDDSGMPKDRFSAEMPDATLATLKIQPSEPRDSAVYFCASGLVAGSVGGELFFGEGSRLTVL.

This clonotype showed up many times. V gene TRBV20-1 combines with J gene TRBJ1-5; D remains unclear. CDR3 length: 13 amino acids. Germline values: CDR1 DFQATT, CDR2 SNEGSKA (reference sequence). Trimming took 3 bases from V and 7 from J, leaving 13 bases between them. In nucleotides, the CDR3 is TGCAGTGCTAGGAAGACGGGTAACCAGCCCCAGCATTTT. Translated, it gives CSARKTGNQPQHF.

This clonotype occurred many times. The chain uses TRBV2 and TRBJ1-2, with a possible D match to TRBD1 (5 bases). Germline CDR1 SNHLY, CDR2 FYNNEI. Trimming shortened V by 11 bases and J by 0 bases, and 13 bases separated the two germline ends. The CDR3 runs 13 residues. This chain's CDR3 is CAGDGGTNYGYTF. The CDR3 DNA reads TGTGCCGGCGACGGGGGGACTAACTATGGCTACACCTTC.

J is TRBJ1-5 and V is TRBV27; D unclear. The CDR3 loop spans 13 amino acids. Trimming took off 7 bases at V and 3 bases at J, with 10 bases between the two ends. From germline, CDR1 is MNHEY and CDR2 SMNVEV (reference sequence). DNA for the CDR3: TGTGCCAGCACCGCAGGTACCAATCAGCCCCAGCATTTT. Amino acid sequence: CASTAGTNQPQHF.

This clonotype was counted many times. This chain joins TRBV9 and TRBJ2-5; 10 nucleotides line up with TRBD1. CDR1 and CDR2 (germline): SGDLS, YYNGEE. After removal of 3 bases from V and 5 bases from J, the junction contained 7 bases not matched to a gene. The CDR3 has 15 residues. The CDR3 region is CASSALTGGSETQYF. The CDR3 nucleotides are TGTGCCAGCAGCGCACTGACAGGGGGCTCGGAGACCCAGTACTTC. The full variable domain, completed using reference TRBV9 and TRBJ2-5, is DSGVTQTPKHLITATGQRVTLRCSPRSGDLSVYWYQQSLDQGLQFLIQYYNGEERAKGNILERFSAQQFPDLHSELNLSSLELGDSALYFCASSALTGGSETQYFGPGTRLLVL.

Comment on this clonotype: A much bigger clone sits one base away, suggesting this may be a read error. The genes are TRBV6-4 and TRBJ2-5; D is tentatively TRBD1 or TRBD2 (5 bases each). Trimming removed 10 bases at V and 4 bases at J, with 22 bases between. Germline V lookup: CDR1 MRHNA, CDR2 SNTAGT. The CDR3 is 15 residues long. The CDR3: CATSLGARVVETQYF. The CDR3 nucleotides are TGTGCCACCTCCCTCGGGGCGAGAGTAGTAGAGACCCAGTACTTC.

This clonotype was picked up many times. The rearrangement uses TRBV19 and TRBJ2-1; D remains unclear. The germline V and J ends were trimmed by 2 bases and 0 bases, with 11 bases remaining between them. From germline, CDR1 is LNHDA and CDR2 SQIVND (reference sequence). CDR3 length: 16 residues. CDR3 loop: CASSIFGSSSYNEQFF. For the CDR3, the DNA is TGTGCCAGTAGTATATTCGGCAGCAGCTCCTACAATGAGCAGTTCTTC.

This clonotype was found many times. V gene TRBV20-1 combines with J gene TRBJ2-1; unclear D gene. This CDR3 is 14 amino acids long. Germline V gives CDR1 DFQATT, CDR2 SNEGSKA (reference sequence). Trimming shortened V by 0 bases and J by 0 bases, and 6 bases separated the two germline ends. As DNA, the CDR3 is TGCAGTGCTAGAGAGGGCCGCTCCTACAATGAGCAGTTCTTC. Amino acid sequence: CSAREGRSYNEQFF.

At least ten counts were recorded for this clonotype. The chain employs TRBV6-6 and TRBJ1-4; no clear D. Germline V gene lookup returns CDR1 MNHNY and CDR2 SVGAGI (reference sequence). The germline V and J ends were trimmed by 0 bases and 8 bases, with 4 bases remaining between them. The CDR3 is 12 residues long. The CDR3 loop is CASSYSREKLFF. CDR3 DNA: TGTGCCAGCAGTTACTCGAGAGAAAAACTGTTTTTT.

To note about this clonotype: Just one base apart from a much larger clone, this may be a read error. The chain links TRBV20-1 to TRBJ2-1; 9 nucleotides line up with TRBD1. This CDR3 contains 12 residues. In germline, CDR1 is DFQATT, CDR2 SNEGSKA (reference sequence). Trimming removed 5 bases from V and 11 bases from J; junction bases left unmatched: 7. CDR3 in DNA: TGCAGTGCTGATCCGGGACAGGGTAAGCAGTTCTTC. Encoded protein: CSADPGQGKQFF.

In the case of this clonotype: Germline and junction disagree at one end, which may indicate a read error. The chain is built from TRBV5-4 and TRBJ2-1; 8 nucleotides match TRBD2. From germline, CDR1 is SGHNT and CDR2 YYREEE (reference sequence). The CDR3 runs 16 residues. The CDR3 spells CAGSSGLVGLRNEQFF. DNA of the CDR3: TGTGCCGGCAGCTCGGGACTAGTGGGGCTTCGGAATGAGCAGTTCTTC.

Regarding this clonotype: One junction end does not reproduce the germline sequence, and a read error may be involved. This rearrangement joins TRBV29-1 to TRBJ2-7; tentative D call: TRBD2 (5 bases). CDR1 is SQVTM and CDR2 is ANQGSEA in the germline V gene. This CDR3 has 13 residues. CDR3 DNA: TGTAGCGCTCTAAAGACCGATCTCTACGGGCAGTACTTC. It is translated as CSALKTDLYGQYF.

This clonotype was observed many times. The V and J genes are TRBV7-2 and TRBJ2-7, with 8 bases lining up with TRBD1. After removal of 2 bases from V and 0 bases from J, the junction contained 9 bases not matched to a gene. The CDR3 runs 17 residues. Looked up from germline, CDR1 is SGHTA and CDR2 is FQGNSA. The CDR3 reads CASSLITGTGNSYEQYF. CDR3 bases: TGTGCCAGCAGCTTAATTACGGGGACAGGTAACTCCTACGAGCAGTACTTC.